The present T cell receptor (beta chain) was sequenced within a study of identifying expanded T cells in peripheral blood. Between the trimmed V and J ends, which lost 3 bases and 9 bases, there was a span of 15 bases. The CDR3 covers 13 residues. Germline V gene data show CDR1 as SGDLS and CDR2 as YYNGEE. Repertoires were generated with immunoSEQ multiplex PCR, while TCRdb's copy carries only in-frame clones and drops some. The table includes approximately 56,000 clones, around 82% detected once. The source is a person aged 18 to 70 in good health. Source material: blood. The chain uses TRBV9 and TRBJ1-2; tentative D call: TRBD1 (6 bases). This CDR3 reads CASSDWGRESYTF. The CDR3 nucleotides are TGTGCCAGCAGCGATTGGGGGCGGGAGAGCTACACCTTC. The whole variable domain, remainder taken from reference TRBV9 and TRBJ1-2, is DSGVTQTPKHLITATGQRVTLRCSPRSGDLSVYWYQQSLDQGLQFLIQYYNGEERAKGNILERFSAQQFPDLHSELNLSSLELGDSALYFCASSDWGRESYTFGSGTRLTVV.